The sequence of this T cell receptor beta chain was determined in a study of monozygotic twins with cystic fibrosis. Germline V gene sequence: CDR1 SGHDN, CDR2 FVKESK. V was pared by 6 bases and J by 5 bases, with 16 bases between. The CDR3 is 14 amino acids. Generated by immunoSEQ multiplex PCR, the TCRdb table keeps only in-frame clones and is missing some. The sample consists of some 33,000 clones, over 80% of them appearing once. The receptor was derived from a boy aged 2 to 9 with cystic fibrosis. V and J are TRBV14 and TRBJ2-5; D gene unclear. Material: blood. CDR3: CASSPGLVGETQYF. Written as DNA, the CDR3 is TGTGCCAGCAGTCCTGGCTTGGTAGGGGAGACCCAGTACTTC.